A selection of T cell receptor beta chains follows, all from one sample in a study of cytomegalovirus exposure and HLA in healthy donors. Generated by immunoSEQ multiplex PCR, the TCRdb table keeps only in-frame clones and is missing some. The data show 100,000 to 150,000 clones, more than 15% seen once. The sample taken for sequencing was PBMCs. The receptor set was obtained from a female donor in good health and CMV-seropositive. Each CDR3 is given with its conserved first and last residue. The D gene is left open where the match is weak. Size values are once, few and many counts, or a class for expanded clones, and some rows have none.

V: TRBV6-6
J: TRBJ2-7
length: 16
D: .
size: .
CDR3: CASSYNRDTSSYEQYF
DNA: TGTGCCAGCAGTTATAACCGGGACACCTCCTCCTACGAGCAGTACTTC

V: TRBV30
J: TRBJ1-3
length: 15
D: TRBD1
size: few
CDR3: CAWSRTGAGRNTIYF
DNA: TGTGCCTGGAGCCGGACAGGGGCCGGGAGGAACACCATATATTTT

V: TRBV13
J: TRBJ2-4
length: 14
D: .
size: .
CDR3: CASSRGGAKNIQYF
DNA: TGTGCCAGCAGCCGTGGCGGTGCCAAAAACATTCAGTACTTC

V: TRBV9
J: TRBJ2-3
length: 14
D: .
size: few
CDR3: CASSVDSFTDTQYF
DNA: TGTGCCAGCAGCGTTGACAGTTTCACAGATACGCAGTATTTT

V: TRBV15
J: TRBJ2-4
length: 16
D: .
size: .
CDR3: CATSRERGTAKNIQYF
DNA: TGTGCCACCAGCAGAGAGCGGGGAACAGCCAAAAACATTCAGTACTTC

V: TRBV6-5
J: TRBJ1-1
length: 15
D: .
size: few
CDR3: CASSYDPGENTEAFF
DNA: TGTGCCAGCAGTTACGATCCAGGGGAGAACACTGAAGCTTTCTTT

V: TRBV4-2
J: TRBJ2-3
length: 17
D: TRBD2
size: few
CDR3: CASSQVRAGAGTDTQYF
DNA: TGTGCCAGCAGCCAAGTCAGGGCGGGAGCAGGGACAGATACGCAGTATTTT

V: TRBV4-3
J: TRBJ2-1
length: 17
D: TRBD2
size: few
CDR3: CASSQGPAAGVRDEQFF
DNA: TGCGCCAGCAGCCAAGGTCCTGCAGCGGGAGTACGGGATGAGCAGTTCTTC

V: TRBV7-9
J: TRBJ1-4
length: 14
D: TRBD1
size: few
CDR3: CASSSGTGDEKLFF
DNA: TGTGCCAGCAGCTCCGGGACAGGGGATGAAAAACTGTTTTTT

V: TRBV4-2
J: TRBJ2-7
length: 15
D: TRBD2
size: .
CDR3: CASSLGTSGSYEQYF
DNA: TGTGCCAGCAGCCTTGGGACTAGCGGGAGCTACGAGCAGTACTTC

V: TRBV4-3
J: TRBJ2-4
length: 14
D: .
size: medium-sized
CDR3: CASSQSGTGNIQYF
DNA: TGCGCCAGCAGCCAATCGGGTACGGGAAACATTCAGTACTTC

V: TRBV28
J: TRBJ1-2
length: 15
D: .
size: .
CDR3: CASSLLFWAVNGYTF
DNA: TGTGCCAGCAGTTTATTGTTTTGGGCAGTCAATGGCTACACCTTC

V: TRBV4-3
J: TRBJ2-7
length: 16
D: TRBD2
size: .
CDR3: CASSPSAGGVGYEQYF
DNA: TGCGCCAGCAGCCCCTCAGCGGGGGGCGTAGGATACGAGCAGTACTTC

V: TRBV5-1
J: TRBJ1-3
length: 16
D: .
size: few
CDR3: CASSLGTDGERNTIYF
DNA: TGCGCCAGCAGCTTGGGGACAGACGGAGAAAGAAACACCATATATTTT

V: TRBV29-1
J: TRBJ2-7
length: 12
D: TRBD2
size: .
CDR3: CSVTSGSYEQYF
DNA: TGCAGCGTAACTAGCGGGAGCTACGAGCAGTACTTC

V: TRBV20-1
J: TRBJ1-3
length: 11
D: .
size: few
CDR3: CSVSSGNTIYF
DNA: TGCAGTGTATCCTCTGGAAACACCATATATTTT

V: TRBV7-3
J: TRBJ2-3
length: 14
D: .
size: .
CDR3: CASSPEGRGDTQYF
DNA: TGTGCCAGCAGCCCGGAGGGCCGGGGAGATACGCAGTATTTT

V: TRBV7-8
J: TRBJ2-2
length: 17
D: TRBD2
size: few
CDR3: CASSLELAGGNTGELFF
DNA: TGTGCCAGCAGCTTAGAACTAGCGGGCGGCAACACCGGGGAGCTGTTTTTT

V: TRBV5-6
J: TRBJ2-4
length: 16
D: TRBD1
size: few
CDR3: CASSSIWTGEVDIQYF
DNA: TGTGCCAGCAGCTCTATTTGGACAGGGGAGGTAGACATTCAGTACTTC

V: TRBV18
J: TRBJ1-5
length: 16
D: .
size: .
CDR3: CASSPEGLGSNQPQHF
DNA: TGTGCCAGCTCACCAGAGGGACTCGGGAGCAATCAGCCCCAGCATTTT

V: TRBV7-9
J: TRBJ2-7
length: 14
D: .
size: once
CDR3: CASSLVGRSYEQYF
DNA: TGTGCCAGCAGCTTAGTCGGCAGGTCCTACGAGCAGTACTTC

V: TRBV5-1
J: TRBJ2-2
length: 16
D: .
size: few
CDR3: CASSLGYAENTGELFF
DNA: TGCGCCAGCAGCTTGGGGTACGCGGAGAACACCGGGGAGCTGTTTTTT

V: TRBV5-6
J: TRBJ2-7
length: 12
D: .
size: .
CDR3: CASSLPGYEQYF
DNA: TGTGCCAGCAGCTTGCCGGGTTACGAGCAGTACTTC

V: TRBV7-8
J: TRBJ2-7
length: 15
D: TRBD2
size: .
CDR3: CASSWERDPSYEQYF
DNA: TGTGCCAGCAGCTGGGAGCGGGACCCCTCCTACGAGCAGTACTTC

V: TRBV28
J: TRBJ1-1
length: 16
D: TRBD1
size: .
CDR3: CASATRSGGAGTEAFF
DNA: TGTGCCAGCGCTACCCGCTCAGGGGGCGCGGGGACTGAAGCTTTCTTT

V: TRBV19
J: TRBJ2-1
length: 15
D: TRBD1
size: few
CDR3: CASSIRDRQQDEQFF
DNA: TGTGCCAGTAGCATCCGGGACAGACAACAAGATGAGCAGTTCTTC

V: TRBV7-9
J: TRBJ2-1
length: 15
D: .
size: few
CDR3: CASSLLGGSYNEQFF
DNA: TGTGCCAGCAGCTTACTCGGGGGCTCCTACAATGAGCAGTTCTTC

V: TRBV18
J: TRBJ2-5
length: 15
D: .
size: .
CDR3: CASSPQQALMETQYF
DNA: TGTGCCAGCTCACCACAACAGGCATTGATGGAGACCCAGTACTTC

V: TRBV7-2
J: TRBJ2-7
length: 15
D: TRBD1
size: .
CDR3: CASSLDRGPSYEQYF
DNA: TGTGCCAGCAGTTTGGACAGGGGGCCTTCCTACGAGCAGTACTTC

V: TRBV4-3
J: TRBJ2-7
length: 17
D: TRBD1
size: few
CDR3: CASSQDGWDRGFGEQYF
DNA: TGCGCCAGCAGCCAAGATGGGTGGGACAGGGGATTTGGCGAGCAGTACTTC

V: TRBV1
J: TRBJ2-7
length: 17
D: .
size: .
CDR3: CTSSHTVGGLRDYEQYF
DNA: TGCACCAGCAGCCACACGGTTGGGGGACTACGAGACTACGAGCAGTACTTC

V: TRBV7-2
J: TRBJ1-4
length: 16
D: .
size: once
CDR3: CASSLTTGGGREKLFF
DNA: TGTGCCAGCAGCTTAACAACTGGGGGCGGTAGGGAAAAACTGTTTTTT

V: TRBV4-1
J: TRBJ2-7
length: 15
D: .
size: .
CDR3: CASSHPTGYPYEQYF
DNA: TGCGCCAGCAGCCACCCGACAGGCTACCCTTACGAGCAGTACTTC

V: TRBV5-8
J: TRBJ1-4
length: 16
D: .
size: once
CDR3: CASSFSPVGGGGKLFF
DNA: TGTGCCAGCAGCTTCTCACCGGTCGGCGGGGGTGGAAAACTGTTTTTT

V: TRBV9
J: TRBJ2-7
length: 13
D: TRBD2
size: once
CDR3: CASSRLAGDEQYF
DNA: TGTGCCAGCAGTCGACTAGCGGGAGATGAGCAGTACTTC

V: TRBV9
J: TRBJ2-5
length: 15
D: TRBD2
size: few
CDR3: CASSAGAGGGETQYF
DNA: TGTGCCAGCAGCGCCGGGGCCGGGGGGGGAGAGACCCAGTACTTC

V: TRBV6-1
J: TRBJ1-5
length: 13
D: .
size: few
CDR3: CASRHSSNQPQHF
DNA: TGTGCCAGCCGGCACAGTAGCAATCAGCCCCAGCATTTT

V: TRBV27
J: TRBJ2-7
length: 14
D: TRBD2
size: few
CDR3: CASGIGTSGYEQYF
DNA: TGTGCCAGCGGAATCGGGACTAGCGGCTACGAGCAGTACTTC

V: TRBV9
J: TRBJ1-2
length: 15
D: .
size: .
CDR3: CASSPDRTARYGYTF
DNA: TGTGCCAGCAGCCCCGACCGGACAGCTCGCTATGGCTACACCTTC

V: TRBV5-1
J: TRBJ2-5
length: 17
D: .
size: few
CDR3: CASSLGRGLGEMETQYF
DNA: TGCGCCAGCAGCTTGGGCCGAGGGCTCGGGGAGATGGAGACCCAGTACTTC

V: TRBV28
J: TRBJ2-1
length: 15
D: .
size: .
CDR3: CASRWAGVGYNEQFF
DNA: TGTGCCAGCAGGTGGGCAGGGGTAGGGTACAATGAGCAGTTCTTC

V: TRBV27
J: TRBJ2-2
length: 15
D: TRBD1
size: .
CDR3: CASSLGQGDTGELFF
DNA: TGTGCCAGCAGCCTTGGACAGGGCGACACCGGGGAGCTGTTTTTT

V: TRBV2
J: TRBJ1-1
length: 15
D: TRBD1
size: few
CDR3: CASGPSGTGWTEAFF
DNA: TGTGCCAGCGGTCCCAGCGGGACAGGGTGGACTGAAGCTTTCTTT

V: TRBV6-6
J: TRBJ1-5
length: 16
D: TRBD1
size: .
CDR3: CASRDLWGQSNQPQHF
DNA: TGTGCCAGCAGAGACCTGTGGGGACAGAGCAATCAGCCCCAGCATTTT

V: TRBV10-3
J: TRBJ1-2
length: 16
D: .
size: .
CDR3: CAISENKGIPLYGYTF
DNA: TGTGCCATCAGTGAAAACAAGGGGATTCCCCTCTATGGCTACACCTTC

V: TRBV7-8
J: TRBJ1-1
length: 15
D: .
size: .
CDR3: CASSVNRVMNTEAFF
DNA: TGTGCCAGCAGCGTGAACAGGGTGATGAACACTGAAGCTTTCTTT

V: TRBV4-2
J: TRBJ2-1
length: 17
D: TRBD2
size: few
CDR3: CASSQDYSGGLYNEQFF
DNA: TGTGCCAGCAGCCAAGATTACAGCGGGGGGCTATACAATGAGCAGTTCTTC

V: TRBV2
J: TRBJ2-3
length: 14
D: .
size: few
CDR3: CASISGFLTDTQYF
DNA: TGTGCCAGCATATCGGGGTTCCTCACAGATACGCAGTATTTT

V: TRBV5-4
J: TRBJ1-6
length: 14
D: .
size: .
CDR3: CASSLGGGNSPLHF
DNA: TGTGCCAGCAGCTTGGGGGGGGGTAATTCACCCCTCCACTTT

V: TRBV7-6
J: TRBJ2-3
length: 16
D: .
size: .
CDR3: CASSLVPRGGTDTQYF
DNA: TGTGCCAGCAGCTTAGTCCCCAGGGGAGGCACAGATACGCAGTATTTT